This T cell receptor (beta chain) emerged from a study of shared T cell receptors in the human thymus. V lost 1 base, J lost 2 bases, and 4 bases stayed unmatched. Germline CDR1 and CDR2: SGDLS and YYNGEE. The CDR3 extends over 15 amino acids. A single count supports this clone. Method: immunoSEQ multiplex PCR; TCRdb's copy keeps in-frame clones and lacks some. This table has some 700,000 clones, approximately 85% appearing once. These data also formed part of another study, on human thymus T cells. That report notes: Finnish infants who were healthy and having corrective surgery for congenital heart defects made up the donors. The thymus was resected at corrective cardiac surgery. Unrelated individuals were reported by related research to share highly overlapping thymic repertoires.

The sequenced sample consisted of thymocytes. The receptor was isolated from a girl under three years old with a congenital heart defect. The gene calls are TRBV9 and TRBJ2-7, with 9 positions matching TRBD2. The CDR3 loop is CASSVSGGFTYEQYF. The CDR3 region has the DNA TGTGCCAGCAGCGTAAGCGGGGGGTTTACCTACGAGCAGTACTTC.